The 2 T cell receptor beta chains reported below all come from one sample, sequenced in a study of blood T cell repertoires in COVID-19. The data were produced by immunoSEQ multiplex PCR, yet TCRdb's version contains in-frame clones alone and is incomplete. The data show fewer than 100,000 clones, 70% to 90% seen once. The sequenced sample consisted of peripheral blood. These receptors were taken from a man in his 70s with acute or convalescent COVID-19.

The chain combines TRBV28 with TRBJ2-5; TRBD2 matches 9 bases. V was clipped by 8 bases and J by 4 bases; unmatched bases: 11. This CDR3 is 15 amino acids long. Per the germline V gene, CDR1 is MDHEN and CDR2 is SYDVKM. This chain's CDR3 is CASGFSRGGTETQYF. In DNA form, the CDR3 reads TGTGCCAGCGGGTTTTCGCGGGGGGGGACAGAGACCCAGTACTTC.

The chain links TRBV6-5 to TRBJ2-7, with D possibly TRBD1 on 6 matching bases. The ends were cut back, 5 bases at V and 0 bases at J, with 11 bases in the middle. This CDR3 spans 14 amino acids. The V gene's germline CDR1 is MNHEY and CDR2 SVGAGI. CDR3 loop: CASSRTAISYEQYF. The CDR3 region has the DNA TGTGCCAGCAGTAGGACAGCGATCTCCTACGAGCAGTACTTC.